The rows below give T cell receptor beta chains drawn from one sample of a study of T-cell memory formation after mild COVID-19. TCRdb re-called the 5' RACE reads through MiXCR, storing one row per CDR3 protein. The sample holds hundreds of thousands of distinct CDR3 sequences, about 16% seen once. The sample taken for sequencing was PBMCs or a T cell subset sorted from them (not recorded which). The receptors originated from an adult woman who had mild COVID-19 (a few samples of this study predate the infection). Cell type and time point are not known. The CDR3 runs from the conserved cysteine through the conserved F or W. Fields, in order: CDR3 length, D gene, J gene, clone size, V gene, CDR3 protein, CDR3 DNA. The D gene is left open where the match is weak. Size values are once, few and many counts, or a class for expanded clones, and some rows have none.

15,TRBD1,TRBJ2-3,few,TRBV5-4,CASSLGTGFRDTQYF,TGTGCCAGCAGCTTGGGGACAGGGTTCCGAGATACGCAGTATTTT
18,TRBD1,TRBJ1-5,few,TRBV6-5,CASSYSGQGGPLNQPQHF,TGTGCCAGCAGTTACTCGGGACAGGGGGGCCCCCTTAATCAGCCCCAGCATTTT
17,TRBD1,TRBJ2-3,few,TRBV11-3,CASSLGVGTGPTDTQYF,TGTGCCAGCAGCCTCGGAGTTGGGACAGGACCCACAGATACGCAGTATTTT
17,TRBD2,TRBJ2-1,few,TRBV5-5,CASSLMTSGSPYNEQFF,TGTGCCAGCAGCCTAATGACTAGCGGGAGTCCCTACAATGAGCAGTTCTTC
13,.,TRBJ2-7,few,TRBV5-6,CASKPGGSYEQYF,TGTGCCAGCAAACCAGGGGGGTCCTACGAGCAGTACTTC
16,TRBD2,TRBJ2-3,few,TRBV9,CASSASGTSGTDTQYF,TGTGCCAGCAGCGCATCCGGGACTAGCGGCACAGATACGCAGTATTTT
12,.,TRBJ2-7,.,TRBV12-3/TRBV12-4,CASRGQPYEQYF,TGTGCCAGCAGAGGACAGCCCTACGAGCAGTACTTC
17,.,TRBJ1-2,.,TRBV9,CASSVGPKGSVNYGYTF,TGTGCCAGCAGCGTAGGTCCGAAAGGATCGGTAAACTATGGCTACACCTTC
14,.,TRBJ2-1,.,TRBV5-1,CASSLEGRRNEQFF,TGCGCCAGCAGCTTGGAGGGGCGGCGAAATGAGCAGTTCTTC
14,.,TRBJ2-7,few,TRBV4-3,CASSRQTGPYEQYF,TGCGCCAGCAGCCGACAAACAGGGCCCTACGAGCAGTACTTC
14,.,TRBJ2-7,.,TRBV5-6,CATSRGISSYEQYF,TGTGCCACCTCAAGAGGAATCTCCTCCTACGAGCAGTACTTC
15,.,TRBJ1-5,.,TRBV30,CAWSRQATGNQPQHF,TGTGCCTGGAGTCGGCAGGCGACGGGGAATCAGCCCCAGCATTTT
15,TRBD1,TRBJ1-1,few,TRBV5-1,CASSLRTGGNTEAFF,TGCGCCAGCAGCCTCCGGACAGGGGGGAACACTGAAGCTTTCTTT
16,.,TRBJ2-7,few,TRBV12-3/TRBV12-4,CASSYLQGGNPYEQYF,TGTGCCAGCAGCTATCTCCAGGGCGGGAACCCCTACGAGCAGTACTTC
15,.,TRBJ1-6,.,TRBV12-3/TRBV12-4,CASSSRDGLNSPLHF,TGTGCCAGCAGTTCTAGGGACGGACTAAATTCACCCCTCCACTTT